The 3 T cell receptor beta chains given below trace back to one sample, sequenced in a study of read filtering for tumor transcriptome and immune sequencing. From 300 to 450 ng of RNA, a library with molecular barcoded alpha/delta and beta/gamma adaptors was made. TCRdb reprocessed the reads with MiXCR, giving one entry per CDR3 protein. The sample records tens of thousands of distinct CDR3 sequences, around 14% being singletons. The material sequenced was a population of CD138-negative cells sorted from bone marrow. The receptors derive from a donor aged 40 or older with multiple myeloma.

This clonotype showed up just a few times. The V gene is TRBV24-1, the J gene TRBJ1-5; D uncertain. The CDR3 runs 14 residues. With 5 bases removed from V and 0 bases from J, the gap between germline ends came to 7 bases. Germline V lookup: CDR1 KGHDR, CDR2 SFDVKD. For the CDR3, the DNA is TGTGCCACCAGTGTGGCGGGTAGCAATCAGCCCCAGCATTTT. Protein sequence: CATSVAGSNQPQHF.

This clonotype was observed at least ten times. CDR3 sequence: CASSPGMAGAYEQYF. The CDR3 DNA follows: TGTGCCAGCAGCCCTGGGATGGCGGGGGCCTACGAGCAGTACTTC. The V gene is TRBV3-1, the J gene TRBJ2-7; 7 bases line up with TRBD2. The germline CDR1 and CDR2 sequences are LGHDT and YNNKEL (reference sequence). Trimming at V came to 4 bases and at J to 2 bases, leaving 8 bases not matched to a gene. The CDR3 runs 15 residues.

This clonotype was detected ten times or more. V usage is TRBV29-1 and J usage is TRBJ1-1; D perhaps matches TRBD1 (5 bases). Germline-derived CDR1 and CDR2 are SQVTM and ANQGSEA. The CDR3 totals 13 residues. Trimming shortened V by 7 bases and J by 5 bases, and 17 bases separated the two germline ends. Written as DNA, the CDR3 is TGCAGCGCTGGGGACCGTGCGGGTACTGAAGCTTTCTTT. This translates into CSAGDRAGTEAFF.